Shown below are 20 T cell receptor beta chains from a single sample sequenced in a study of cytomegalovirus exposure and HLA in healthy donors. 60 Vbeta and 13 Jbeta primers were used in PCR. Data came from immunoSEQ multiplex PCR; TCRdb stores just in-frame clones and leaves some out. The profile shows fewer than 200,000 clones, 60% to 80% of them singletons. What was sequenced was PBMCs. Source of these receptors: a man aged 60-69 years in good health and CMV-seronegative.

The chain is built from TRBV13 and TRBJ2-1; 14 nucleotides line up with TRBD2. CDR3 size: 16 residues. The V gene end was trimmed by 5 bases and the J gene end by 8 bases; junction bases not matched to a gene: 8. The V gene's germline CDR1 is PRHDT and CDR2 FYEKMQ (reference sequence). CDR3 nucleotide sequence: TGTGCCAGCAGCCTCCGACTAGCGGGAGGGACCGATGAGCAGTTCTTC. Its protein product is CASSLRLAGGTDEQFF.

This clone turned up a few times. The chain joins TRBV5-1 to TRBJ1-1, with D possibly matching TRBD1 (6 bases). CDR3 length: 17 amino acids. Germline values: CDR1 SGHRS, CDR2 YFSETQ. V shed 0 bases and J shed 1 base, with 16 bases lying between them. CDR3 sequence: CASSLGAGEGGNTEAFF. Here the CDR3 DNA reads TGCGCCAGCAGCTTGGGGGCAGGGGAAGGAGGGAACACTGAAGCTTTCTTT.

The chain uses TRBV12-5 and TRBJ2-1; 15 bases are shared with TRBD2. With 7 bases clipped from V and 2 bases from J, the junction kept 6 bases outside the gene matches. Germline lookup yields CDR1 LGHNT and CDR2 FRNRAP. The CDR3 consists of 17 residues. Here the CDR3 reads CASAGTSGGYTYNEQFF. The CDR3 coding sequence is TGTGCTAGTGCGGGGACTAGCGGGGGGTACACCTACAATGAGCAGTTCTTC.

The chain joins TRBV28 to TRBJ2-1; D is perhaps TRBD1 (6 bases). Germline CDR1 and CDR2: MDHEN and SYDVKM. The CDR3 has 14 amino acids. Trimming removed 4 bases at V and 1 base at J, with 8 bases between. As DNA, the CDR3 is TGTGCCAGCAGTTGGCAGGGGTCCTACAATGAGCAGTTCTTC. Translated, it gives CASSWQGSYNEQFF.

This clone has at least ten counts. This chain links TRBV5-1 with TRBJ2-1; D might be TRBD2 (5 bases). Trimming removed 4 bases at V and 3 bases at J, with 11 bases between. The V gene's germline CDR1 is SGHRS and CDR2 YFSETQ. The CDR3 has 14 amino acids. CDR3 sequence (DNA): TGCGCCAGCAGCGTCGACGGGAACTACAATGAGCAGTTCTTC. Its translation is CASSVDGNYNEQFF.

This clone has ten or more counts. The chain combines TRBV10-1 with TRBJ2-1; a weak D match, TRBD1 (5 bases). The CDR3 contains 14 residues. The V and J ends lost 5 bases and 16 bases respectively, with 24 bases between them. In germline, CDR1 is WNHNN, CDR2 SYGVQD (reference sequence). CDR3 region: CASSRDSSSGVRFF. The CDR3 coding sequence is TGCGCCAGCAGTCGTGACAGTTCCTCCGGAGTGCGATTCTTC.

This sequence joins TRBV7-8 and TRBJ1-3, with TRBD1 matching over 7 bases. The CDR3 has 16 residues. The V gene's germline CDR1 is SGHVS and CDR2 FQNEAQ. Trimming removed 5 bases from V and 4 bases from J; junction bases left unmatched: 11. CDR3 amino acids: CASSPRTGVPGNTIYF. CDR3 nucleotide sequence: TGTGCCAGCAGCCCCAGAACAGGGGTGCCCGGAAACACCATATATTTT.

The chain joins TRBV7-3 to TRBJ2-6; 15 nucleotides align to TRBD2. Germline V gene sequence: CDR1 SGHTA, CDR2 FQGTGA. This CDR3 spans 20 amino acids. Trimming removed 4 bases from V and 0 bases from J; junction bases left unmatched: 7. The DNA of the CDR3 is TGTGCCAGCAGCTCCGGGACTAGCGGGAGGCCACTCTCTGGGGCCAACGTCCTGACTTTC. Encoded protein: CASSSGTSGRPLSGANVLTF.

The CDR3: CASSVEPTMAEQYF. The CDR3 coding sequence is TGTGCCAGCAGCGTAGAGCCAACTATGGCGGAGCAGTACTTC. The rearrangement links TRBV9 to TRBJ2-7; no clear D. Germline V gives CDR1 SGDLS, CDR2 YYNGEE. V lost 0 bases, J lost 7 bases, and 14 bases lay in between. CDR3 size: 14 residues.

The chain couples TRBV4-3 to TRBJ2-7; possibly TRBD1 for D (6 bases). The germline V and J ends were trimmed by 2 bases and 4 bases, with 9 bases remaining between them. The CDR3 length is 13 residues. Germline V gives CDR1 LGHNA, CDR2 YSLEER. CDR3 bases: TGCGCCAGCAGCCAAAGTCAGGGGTACGAGCAGTACTTC. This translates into CASSQSQGYEQYF.

CDR3 residues: CASSLDRRAGTEAFF. The CDR3, as DNA: TGTGCCAGCAGCTTAGATCGTAGGGCGGGCACTGAAGCTTTCTTT. This rearrangement joins TRBV11-2 to TRBJ1-1; D not resolved. The germline V and J ends were trimmed by 0 bases and 4 bases, with 12 bases remaining between them. Germline CDR1 reads SGHAT; CDR2 reads FQNNGV. This CDR3 is built from 15 residues. Looking up the rest from reference TRBV11-2 and TRBJ1-1 gives the full variable domain: EAGVAQSPRYKIIEKRQSVAFWCNPISGHATLYWYQQILGQGPKLLIQFQNNGVVDDSQLPKDRFSAERLKGVDSTLKIQPAKLEDSAVYLCASSLDRRAGTEAFFGQGTRLTVV.

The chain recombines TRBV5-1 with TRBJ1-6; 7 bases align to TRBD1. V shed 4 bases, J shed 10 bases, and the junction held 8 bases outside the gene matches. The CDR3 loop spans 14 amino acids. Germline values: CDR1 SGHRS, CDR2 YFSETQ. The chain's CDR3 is CASSRTGEASPLHF. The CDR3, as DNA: TGCGCCAGCAGCCGTACAGGGGAAGCGTCACCCCTCCACTTT.

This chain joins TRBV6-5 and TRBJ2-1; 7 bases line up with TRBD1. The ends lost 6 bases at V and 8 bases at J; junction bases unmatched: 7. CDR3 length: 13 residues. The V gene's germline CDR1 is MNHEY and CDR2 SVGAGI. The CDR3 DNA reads TGTGCCAGCAGGGGACAGAACGAGGATGAGCAGTTCTTC. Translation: CASRGQNEDEQFF.

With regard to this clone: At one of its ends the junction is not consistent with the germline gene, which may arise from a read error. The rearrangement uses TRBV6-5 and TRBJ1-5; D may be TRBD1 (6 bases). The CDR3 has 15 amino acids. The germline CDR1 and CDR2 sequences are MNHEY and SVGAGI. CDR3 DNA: TGTGCCAGCAGTCGCCGAGGGGGAAGCAATCAGCCCCAGAATTTT. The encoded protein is CASSRRGGSNQPQNF.

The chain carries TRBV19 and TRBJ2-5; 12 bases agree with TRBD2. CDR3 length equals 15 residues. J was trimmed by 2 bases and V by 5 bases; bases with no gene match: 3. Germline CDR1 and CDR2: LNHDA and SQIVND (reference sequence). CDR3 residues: CASSPGLAGQETQYF. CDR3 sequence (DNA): TGTGCCAGTAGTCCCGGACTAGCGGGACAAGAGACCCAGTACTTC.

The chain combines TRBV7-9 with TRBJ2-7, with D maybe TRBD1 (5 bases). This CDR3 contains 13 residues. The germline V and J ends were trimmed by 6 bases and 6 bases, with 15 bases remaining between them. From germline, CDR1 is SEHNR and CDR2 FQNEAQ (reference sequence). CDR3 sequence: CASRDNLAPEQYF. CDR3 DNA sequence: TGTGCCAGCAGGGACAATCTGGCCCCCGAGCAGTACTTC.

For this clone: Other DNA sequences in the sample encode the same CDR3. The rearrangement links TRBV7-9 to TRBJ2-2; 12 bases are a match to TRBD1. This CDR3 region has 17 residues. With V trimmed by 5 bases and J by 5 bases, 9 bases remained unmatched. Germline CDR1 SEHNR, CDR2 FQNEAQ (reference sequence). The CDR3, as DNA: TGTGCCAGCAGCCCCCCGCCGGGACAGGGGGCTACCGGGGAGCTGTTTTTT. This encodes CASSPPPGQGATGELFF.

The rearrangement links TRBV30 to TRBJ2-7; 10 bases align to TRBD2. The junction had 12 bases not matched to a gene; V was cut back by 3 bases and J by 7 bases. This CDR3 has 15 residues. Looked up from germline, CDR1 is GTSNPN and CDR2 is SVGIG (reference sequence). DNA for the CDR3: TGTGCCTGGAGAGACACCGGGACTAGCGCCCAGGAGCAGTACTTC. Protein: CAWRDTGTSAQEQYF.

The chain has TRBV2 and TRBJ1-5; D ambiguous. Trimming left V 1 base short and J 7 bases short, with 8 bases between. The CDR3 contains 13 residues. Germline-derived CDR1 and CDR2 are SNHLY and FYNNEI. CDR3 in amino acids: CASSEGRRQPQHF. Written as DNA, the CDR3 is TGTGCCAGCAGTGAAGGGAGGAGGCAGCCCCAGCATTTT.

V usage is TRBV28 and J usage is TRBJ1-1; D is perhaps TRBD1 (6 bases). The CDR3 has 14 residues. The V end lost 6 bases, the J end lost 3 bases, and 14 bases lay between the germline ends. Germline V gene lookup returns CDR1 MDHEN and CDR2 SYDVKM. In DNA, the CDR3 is TGTGCCAGCAGGCAAACAGGGTTGTACACTGAAGCTTTCTTT. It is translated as CASRQTGLYTEAFF.